This TCR beta chain was identified during a study of regulatory T cells in long-lasting Graves disease. For TCR beta, libraries came from iRepertoire HTBI primers and Arm-PCR of CDR3 regions. TCRdb ran MiXCR on the multiplex PCR reads and lists one entry per CDR3 protein. This sample has approximately 690,000 distinct CDR3 sequences, with roughly 30% found just once. This clonotype was seen more than once but under ten times. Antigen unknown. Study-level points and caveats: Persistent disease preferred TRBV28, TRBJ1-2 and TRBJ2-5; new disease, TRBV20-1 and TRBJ2-1.

Described time point: persistent/refractory GD, antithyroid drugs over 5 years with positive TRAb. Researchers made the TCR library from RNA that was extracted from PBMCs. Trimming removed 2 bases at V and 4 bases at J, with 12 bases between. The CDR3 runs 14 residues. This TCR was recovered from a female donor with Graves disease. V and J are TRBV12-3 or TRBV12-4 and TRBJ2-7; D remains unclear. Source: peripheral blood mononuclear cells (PBMCs), taken when the disease was refractory, from a patient treated with antithyroid drugs. The CDR3 here is CASSLSMTPYEQYF. CDR3 bases: TGTGCCAGCAGTTTATCCATGACCCCTTACGAGCAGTACTTC.